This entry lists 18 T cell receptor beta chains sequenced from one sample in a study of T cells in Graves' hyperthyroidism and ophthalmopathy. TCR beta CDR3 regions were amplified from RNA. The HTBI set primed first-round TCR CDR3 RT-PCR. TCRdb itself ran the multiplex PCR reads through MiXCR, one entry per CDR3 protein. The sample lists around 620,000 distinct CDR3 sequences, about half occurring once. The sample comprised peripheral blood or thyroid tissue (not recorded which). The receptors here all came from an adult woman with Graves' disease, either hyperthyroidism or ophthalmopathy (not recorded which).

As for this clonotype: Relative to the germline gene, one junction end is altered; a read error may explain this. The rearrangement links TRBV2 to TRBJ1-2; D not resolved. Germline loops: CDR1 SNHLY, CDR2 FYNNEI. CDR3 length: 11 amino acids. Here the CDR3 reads CGSSVNYGYTF. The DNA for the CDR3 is TGTGGCAGCAGTGTTAACTATGGCTACACCTTC.

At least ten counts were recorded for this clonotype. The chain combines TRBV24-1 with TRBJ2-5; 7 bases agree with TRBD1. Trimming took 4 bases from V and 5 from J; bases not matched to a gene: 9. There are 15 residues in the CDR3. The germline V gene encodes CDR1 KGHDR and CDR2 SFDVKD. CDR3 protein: CATSDRDRPGETQYF. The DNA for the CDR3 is TGTGCCACCAGTGACCGGGACAGACCGGGGGAGACCCAGTACTTC.

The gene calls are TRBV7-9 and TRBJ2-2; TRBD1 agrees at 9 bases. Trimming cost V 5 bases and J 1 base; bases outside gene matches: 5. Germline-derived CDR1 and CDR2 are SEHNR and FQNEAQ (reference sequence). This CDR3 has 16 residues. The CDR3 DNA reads TGTGCCAGCAGCCCCGAGACAGGGGGGAACACCGGGGAGCTGTTTTTT. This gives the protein CASSPETGGNTGELFF.

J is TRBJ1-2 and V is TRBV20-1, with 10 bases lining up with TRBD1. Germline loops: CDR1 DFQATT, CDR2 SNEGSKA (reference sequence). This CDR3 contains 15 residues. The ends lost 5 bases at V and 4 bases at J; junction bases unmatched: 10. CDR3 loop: CSALTGGDSVYGYTF. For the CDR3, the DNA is TGCAGTGCTTTGACAGGGGGCGACAGTGTCTATGGCTACACCTTC.

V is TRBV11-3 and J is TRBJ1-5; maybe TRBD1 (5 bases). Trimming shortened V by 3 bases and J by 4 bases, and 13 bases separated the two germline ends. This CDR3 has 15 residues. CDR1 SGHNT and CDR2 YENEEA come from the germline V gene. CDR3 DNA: TGTGCCAGCAGCTTCGGGGGGAGTGGGAATCAGCCCCAGCATTTT. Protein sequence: CASSFGGSGNQPQHF.

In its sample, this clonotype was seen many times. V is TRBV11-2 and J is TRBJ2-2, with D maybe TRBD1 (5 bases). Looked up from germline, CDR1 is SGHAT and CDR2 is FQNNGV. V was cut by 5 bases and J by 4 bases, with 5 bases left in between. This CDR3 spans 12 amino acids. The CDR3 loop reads CASSRGTGELFF. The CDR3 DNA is TGTGCCAGCAGCAGGGGCACCGGGGAGCTGTTTTTT.

CDR3 sequence: CASSEAGRGPFGEQHF. CDR3 sequence (DNA): TGTGCCAGCAGTGAAGCGGGGCGGGGGCCTTTCGGCGAGCAGCATTTT. The V and J genes are TRBV2 and TRBJ1-5, with D possibly matching TRBD1 (6 bases). CDR1 is SNHLY and CDR2 is FYNNEI in the germline V gene. The CDR3 length is 16 residues. Trimming shortened V by 0 bases and J by 13 bases, and 22 bases separated the two germline ends.

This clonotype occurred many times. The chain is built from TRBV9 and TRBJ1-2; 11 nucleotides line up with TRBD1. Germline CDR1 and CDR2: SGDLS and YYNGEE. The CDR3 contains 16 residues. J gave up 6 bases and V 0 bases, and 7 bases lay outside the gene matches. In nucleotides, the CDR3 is TGTGCCAGCAGCGTAGAGGGACAGGGGGGGCGGGATGGCTACACCTTC. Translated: CASSVEGQGGRDGYTF. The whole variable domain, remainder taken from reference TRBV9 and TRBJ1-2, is DSGVTQTPKHLITATGQRVTLRCSPRSGDLSVYWYQQSLDQGLQFLIQYYNGEERAKGNILERFSAQQFPDLHSELNLSSLELGDSALYFCASSVEGQGGRDGYTFGSGTRLTVV.

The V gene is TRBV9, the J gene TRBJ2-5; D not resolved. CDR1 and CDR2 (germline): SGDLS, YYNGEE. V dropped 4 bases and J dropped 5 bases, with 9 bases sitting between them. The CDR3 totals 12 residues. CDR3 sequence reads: CASSKYEETQYF. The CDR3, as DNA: TGTGCCAGCAGCAAGTACGAGGAGACCCAGTACTTC.

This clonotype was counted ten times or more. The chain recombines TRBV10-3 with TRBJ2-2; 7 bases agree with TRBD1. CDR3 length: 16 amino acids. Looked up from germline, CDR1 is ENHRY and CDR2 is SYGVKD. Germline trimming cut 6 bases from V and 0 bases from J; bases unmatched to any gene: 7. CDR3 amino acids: CAISMTGPTNTGELFF. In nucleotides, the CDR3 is TGTGCCATCAGCATGACAGGGCCTACGAACACCGGGGAGCTGTTTTTT.

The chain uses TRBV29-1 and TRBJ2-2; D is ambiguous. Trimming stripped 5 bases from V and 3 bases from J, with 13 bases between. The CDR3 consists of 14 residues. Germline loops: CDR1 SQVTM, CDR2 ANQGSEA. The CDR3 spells CSVLREFDTGELFF. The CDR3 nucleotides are TGCAGCGTTCTACGAGAGTTTGACACCGGGGAGCTGTTTTTT.

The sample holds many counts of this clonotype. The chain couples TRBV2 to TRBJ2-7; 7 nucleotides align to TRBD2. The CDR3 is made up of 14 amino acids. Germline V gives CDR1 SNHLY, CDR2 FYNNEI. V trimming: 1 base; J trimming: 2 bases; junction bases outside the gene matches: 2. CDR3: CASSEEGGTYEQYF. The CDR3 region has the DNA TGTGCCAGCAGTGAAGAGGGAGGGACCTACGAGCAGTACTTC.

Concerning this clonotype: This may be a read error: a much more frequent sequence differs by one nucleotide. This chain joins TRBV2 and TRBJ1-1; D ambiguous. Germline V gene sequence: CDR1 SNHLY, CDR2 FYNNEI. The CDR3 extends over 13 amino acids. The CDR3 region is CASSFNGRTDAFF. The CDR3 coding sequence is TGTGCCAGCAGTTTTAACGGGAGGACTGACGCTTTCTTT.

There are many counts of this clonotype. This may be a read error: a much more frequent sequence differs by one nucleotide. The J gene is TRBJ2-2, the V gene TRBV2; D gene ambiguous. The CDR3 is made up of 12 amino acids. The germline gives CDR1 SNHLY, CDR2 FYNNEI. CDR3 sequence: CANSQDTGELFF. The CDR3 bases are TGTGCCAACAGTCAGGACACCGGGGAGCTGTTTTTT.

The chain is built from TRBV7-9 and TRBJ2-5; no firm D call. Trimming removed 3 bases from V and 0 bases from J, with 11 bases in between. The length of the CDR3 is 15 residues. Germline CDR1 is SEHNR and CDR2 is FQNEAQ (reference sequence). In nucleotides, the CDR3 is TGTGCCAGCAGCTTGGACCCTGGAAACCAAGAGACCCAGTACTTC. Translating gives CASSLDPGNQETQYF.

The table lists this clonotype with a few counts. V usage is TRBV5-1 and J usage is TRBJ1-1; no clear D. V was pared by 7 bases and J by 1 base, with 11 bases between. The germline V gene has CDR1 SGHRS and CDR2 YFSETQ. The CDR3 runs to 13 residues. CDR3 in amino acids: CASERQPNTEAFF. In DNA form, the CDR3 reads TGCGCCAGCGAGCGGCAGCCGAACACTGAAGCTTTCTTT.

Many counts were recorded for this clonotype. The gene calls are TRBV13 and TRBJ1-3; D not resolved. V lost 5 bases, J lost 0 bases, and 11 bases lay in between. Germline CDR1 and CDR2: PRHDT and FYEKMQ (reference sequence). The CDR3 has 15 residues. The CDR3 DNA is TGTGCCAGCAGCAGACGGGGAATCTCTGGAAACACCATATATTTT. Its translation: CASSRRGISGNTIYF.

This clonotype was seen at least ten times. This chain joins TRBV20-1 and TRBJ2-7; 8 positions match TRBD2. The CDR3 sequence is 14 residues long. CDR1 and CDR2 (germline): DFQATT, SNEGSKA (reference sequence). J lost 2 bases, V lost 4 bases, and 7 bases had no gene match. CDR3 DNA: TGCAGTGCTAAACCGGGACTAGAGACCTACGAGCAGTACTTC. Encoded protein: CSAKPGLETYEQYF.